The T cell receptor beta chain under discussion was sequenced for a study of blood T cells in healthy people across ages. The authors ran a second PCR of roughly 6 to 11 cycles using a sample-barcoded 5' primer and a J-beta primer mix. TCRdb reanalysed the 5' RACE reads using MiXCR and keeps one entry per CDR3 protein. The sample records about a million distinct CDR3 sequences, 35% to 40% being singletons. The V and J ends lost 1 base and 0 bases, in that order; junction bases with no gene match: 8. This CDR3 comprises 18 residues. In germline, CDR1 is ENHRY, CDR2 SYGVKD. Notes on the study in general: For the donors, CMV status was unknown and possibly confounded expanded clonotype changes.

This clonotype was detected a few times. Its target is not known. Caucasian, healthy and from Russia, the donors were aged between about 6 and 90. Per sample, extraction of total RNA gave at least 6 micrograms in every case. This sequence was found in a man between 18 and 35 years old in good health. The chain employs TRBV10-3 and TRBJ2-1; 8 positions agree with TRBD2. Sequenced input: blood. The CDR3: CAISEYSIGGASYNEQFF. CDR3 sequence (DNA): TGTGCCATCAGTGAGTACTCAATCGGGGGGGCCTCCTACAATGAGCAGTTCTTC.